Sequencing of this T cell receptor (beta chain) was carried out in a study of T-cell memory formation after mild COVID-19. TCRdb used MiXCR to reprocess the 5' RACE reads, holding one entry per CDR3 protein. This sample yields roughly 620,000 distinct CDR3 sequences, of which about 20% are seen a single time; 12% belongs to the top ten. The CDR3 runs to 15 residues. After removal of 0 bases from V and 5 bases from J, the junction contained 7 bases not matched to a gene. Germline V gene data show CDR1 as SGHVS and CDR2 as FQNEAQ. Only a few counts were recorded for this clonotype. Material: PBMCs or a T cell subset sorted from them (not recorded which). The chain combines TRBV7-8 with TRBJ2-7; 7 bases fit TRBD2. The clonotype was recovered from an adult woman who had mild COVID-19 (a few samples of this study predate the infection). Cell type and time point are not known. The CDR3 sequence is CASSLALGLVNEQYF. The CDR3 DNA follows: TGTGCCAGCAGCTTAGCGCTAGGACTAGTGAACGAGCAGTACTTC.